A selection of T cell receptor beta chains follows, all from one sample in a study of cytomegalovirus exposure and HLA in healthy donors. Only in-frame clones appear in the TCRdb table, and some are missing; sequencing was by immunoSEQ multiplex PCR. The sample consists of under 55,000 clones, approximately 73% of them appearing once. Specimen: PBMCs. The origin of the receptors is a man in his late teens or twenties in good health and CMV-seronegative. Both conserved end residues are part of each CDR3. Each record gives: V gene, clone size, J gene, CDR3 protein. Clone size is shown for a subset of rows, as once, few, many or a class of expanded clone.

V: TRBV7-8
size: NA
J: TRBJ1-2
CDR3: CASSLIQAANYGYTF

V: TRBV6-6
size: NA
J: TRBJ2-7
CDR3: CASSYSRRDSYEQYF

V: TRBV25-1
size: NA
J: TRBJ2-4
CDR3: CASSPGGWIAKNIQYF

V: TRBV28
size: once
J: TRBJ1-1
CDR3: CASSDPTGVTEAFF

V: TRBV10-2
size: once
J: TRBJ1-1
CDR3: CASTIGVNTEAFF

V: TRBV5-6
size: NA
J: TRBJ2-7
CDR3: CASSFFGAAYEQYF

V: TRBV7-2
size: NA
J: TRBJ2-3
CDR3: CASTLLAQFTDTQYF

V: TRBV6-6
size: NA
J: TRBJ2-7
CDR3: CASSPLYEQYF

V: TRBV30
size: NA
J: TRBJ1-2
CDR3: CAWSGGWQANYGYTF

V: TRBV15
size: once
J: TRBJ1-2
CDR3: CATSRDSSANYGYTF

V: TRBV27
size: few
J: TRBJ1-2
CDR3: CASSLSTGSGGYTF

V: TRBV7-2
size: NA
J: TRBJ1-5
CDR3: CASSLRSPLSEQPQHF

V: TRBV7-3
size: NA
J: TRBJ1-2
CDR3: CASSLGQGIGYTF

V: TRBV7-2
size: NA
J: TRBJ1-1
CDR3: CASSFGTPNTEAFF

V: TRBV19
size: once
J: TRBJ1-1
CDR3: CASSIGVSAEAFF

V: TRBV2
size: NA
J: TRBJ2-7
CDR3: CASREDRGTYYEQYF

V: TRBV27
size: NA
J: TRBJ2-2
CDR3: CASSRTQGYTGELFF

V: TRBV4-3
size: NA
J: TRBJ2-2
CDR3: CASSQDSRAPGELFF

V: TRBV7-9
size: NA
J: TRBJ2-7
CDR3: CASGTGGYEQYF

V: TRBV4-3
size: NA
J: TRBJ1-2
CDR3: CASSQDRAGRAYGYTF

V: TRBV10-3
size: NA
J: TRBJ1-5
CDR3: CAISERLAGQGNQPQHF

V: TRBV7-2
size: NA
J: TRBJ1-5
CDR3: CASSYLQNQPQHF

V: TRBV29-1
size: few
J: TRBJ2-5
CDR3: CSVGLAGEYQETQYF

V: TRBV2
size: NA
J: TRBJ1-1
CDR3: CASTINTEAFF

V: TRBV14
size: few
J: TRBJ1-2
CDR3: CASSQATGQRGYTF

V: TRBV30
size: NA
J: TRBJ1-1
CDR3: CAWSRGYGTEAFF

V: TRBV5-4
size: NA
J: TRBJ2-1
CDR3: CASSSWGEHYNEQFF

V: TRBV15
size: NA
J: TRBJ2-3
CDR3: CATSRRGLSSTDTQYF

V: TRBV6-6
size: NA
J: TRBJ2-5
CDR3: CASTGSGRTQETQYF

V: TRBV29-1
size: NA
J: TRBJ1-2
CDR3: CSVDPQGRSYTF

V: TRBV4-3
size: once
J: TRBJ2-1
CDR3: CASSPQTGAAYNEQFF

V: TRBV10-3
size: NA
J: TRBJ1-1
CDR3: CAISEDRGRFEAFF

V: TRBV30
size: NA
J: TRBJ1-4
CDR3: CAWSVSLSLEKLFF

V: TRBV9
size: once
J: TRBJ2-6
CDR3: CASSATGSGANVLTF

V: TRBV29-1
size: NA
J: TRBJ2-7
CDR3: CSVGEGGRTSYEQYF

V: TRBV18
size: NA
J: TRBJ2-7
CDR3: CASSPNSQYEQYF

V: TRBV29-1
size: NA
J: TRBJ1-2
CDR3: CSVEVQGWSGYTF

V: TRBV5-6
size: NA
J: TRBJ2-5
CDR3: CASRTSGRAEMETQYF

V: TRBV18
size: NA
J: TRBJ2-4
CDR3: CASSPDSSKNIQYF

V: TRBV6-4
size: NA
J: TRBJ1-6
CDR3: CASSDRQYNSPLHF

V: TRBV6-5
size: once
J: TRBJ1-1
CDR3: CASSDRTGEAEAFF

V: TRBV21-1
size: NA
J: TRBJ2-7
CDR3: CASSNPQGFGEQYF

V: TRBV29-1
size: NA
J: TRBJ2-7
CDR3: CRAGGDDRGGRTSYEQYF

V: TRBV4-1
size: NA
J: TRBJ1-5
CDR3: CASSPWAGARQPQHF

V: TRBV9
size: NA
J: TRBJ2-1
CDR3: CASSVLSAGVGSNEQFF

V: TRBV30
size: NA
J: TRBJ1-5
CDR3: CASGRTNQPQHF

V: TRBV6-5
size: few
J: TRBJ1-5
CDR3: CASSYSRTGNQPQHF

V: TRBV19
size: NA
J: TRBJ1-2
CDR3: CASTGAYGYTF

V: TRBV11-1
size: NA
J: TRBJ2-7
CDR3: CASSHEPSVSSYEQYF

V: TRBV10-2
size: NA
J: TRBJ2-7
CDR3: CASSRRDRTYYEQYF

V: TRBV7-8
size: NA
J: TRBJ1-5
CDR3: CASSLGRVGNQPQHF

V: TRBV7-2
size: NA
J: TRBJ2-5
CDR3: CASRGGVTGETQYF

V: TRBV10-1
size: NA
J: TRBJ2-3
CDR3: CASSGQGRRTQYF

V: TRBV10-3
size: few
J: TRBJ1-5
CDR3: CAISESGQLVEPQHF